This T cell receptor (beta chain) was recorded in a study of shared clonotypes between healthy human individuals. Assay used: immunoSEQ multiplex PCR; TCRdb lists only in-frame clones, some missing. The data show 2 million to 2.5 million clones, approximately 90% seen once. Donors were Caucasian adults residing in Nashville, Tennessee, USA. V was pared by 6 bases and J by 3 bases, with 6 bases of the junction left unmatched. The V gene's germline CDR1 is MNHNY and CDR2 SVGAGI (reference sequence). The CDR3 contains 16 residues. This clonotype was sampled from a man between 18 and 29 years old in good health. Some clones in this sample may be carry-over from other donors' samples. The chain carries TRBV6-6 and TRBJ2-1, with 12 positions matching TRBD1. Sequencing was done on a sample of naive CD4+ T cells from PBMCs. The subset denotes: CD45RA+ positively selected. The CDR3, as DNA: TGTGCCAGCAGCTTCGGGACAGGGGGCAACTACAATGAGCAGTTCTTC. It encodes CASSFGTGGNYNEQFF.